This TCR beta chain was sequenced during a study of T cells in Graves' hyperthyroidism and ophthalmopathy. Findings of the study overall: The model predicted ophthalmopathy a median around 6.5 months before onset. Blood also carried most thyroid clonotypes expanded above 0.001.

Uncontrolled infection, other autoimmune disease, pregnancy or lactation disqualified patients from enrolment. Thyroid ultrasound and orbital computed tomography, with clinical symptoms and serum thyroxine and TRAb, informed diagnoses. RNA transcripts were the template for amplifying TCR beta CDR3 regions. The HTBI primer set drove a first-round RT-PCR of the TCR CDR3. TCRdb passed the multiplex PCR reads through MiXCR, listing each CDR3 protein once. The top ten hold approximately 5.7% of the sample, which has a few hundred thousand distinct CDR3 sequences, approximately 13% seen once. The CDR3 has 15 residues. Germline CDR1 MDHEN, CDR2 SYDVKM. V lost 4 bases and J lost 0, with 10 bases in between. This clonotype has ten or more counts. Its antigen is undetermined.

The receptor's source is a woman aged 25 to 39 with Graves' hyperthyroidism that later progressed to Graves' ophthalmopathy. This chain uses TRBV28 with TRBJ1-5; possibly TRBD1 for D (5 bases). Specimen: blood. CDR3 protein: CASSSSGYSNQPQHF. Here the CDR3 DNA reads TGTGCCAGCAGTTCTTCAGGGTATAGCAATCAGCCCCAGCATTTT.